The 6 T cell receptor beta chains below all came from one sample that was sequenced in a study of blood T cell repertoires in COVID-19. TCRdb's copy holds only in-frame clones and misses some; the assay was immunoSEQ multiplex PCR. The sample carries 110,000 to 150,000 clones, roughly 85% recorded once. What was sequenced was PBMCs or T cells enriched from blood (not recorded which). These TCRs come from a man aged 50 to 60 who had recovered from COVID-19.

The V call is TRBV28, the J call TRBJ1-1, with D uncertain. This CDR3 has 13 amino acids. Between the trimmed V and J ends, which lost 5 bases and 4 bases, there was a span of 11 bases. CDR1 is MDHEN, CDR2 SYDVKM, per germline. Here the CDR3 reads CASSDWATTEAFF. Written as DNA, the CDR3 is TGTGCCAGCAGTGATTGGGCTACCACTGAAGCTTTCTTT. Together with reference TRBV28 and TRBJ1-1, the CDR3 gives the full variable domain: DVKVTQSSRYLVKRTGEKVFLECVQDMDHENMFWYRQDPGLGLRLIYFSYDVKMKEKGDIPEGYSVSREKKERFSLILESASTNQTSMYLCASSDWATTEAFFGQGTRLTVV.

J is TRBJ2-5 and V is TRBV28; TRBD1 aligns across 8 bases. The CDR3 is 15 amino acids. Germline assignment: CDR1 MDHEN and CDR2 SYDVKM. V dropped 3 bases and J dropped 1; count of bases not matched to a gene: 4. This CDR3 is CASSLVTGAQETQYF. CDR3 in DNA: TGTGCCAGCAGTTTGGTGACAGGGGCCCAAGAGACCCAGTACTTC.

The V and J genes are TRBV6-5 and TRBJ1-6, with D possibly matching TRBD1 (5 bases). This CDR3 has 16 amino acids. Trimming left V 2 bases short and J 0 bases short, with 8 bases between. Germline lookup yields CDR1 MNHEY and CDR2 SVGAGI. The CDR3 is CASSYARASYNSPLHF. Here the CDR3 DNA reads TGTGCCAGCAGTTACGCCAGGGCCTCCTATAATTCACCCCTCCACTTT.

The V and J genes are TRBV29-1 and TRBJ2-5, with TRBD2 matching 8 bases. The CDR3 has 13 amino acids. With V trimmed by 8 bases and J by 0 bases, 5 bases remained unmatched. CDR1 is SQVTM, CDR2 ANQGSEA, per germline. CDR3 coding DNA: TGCAGCACCCAGCGGGGGTACCAAGAGACCCAGTACTTC. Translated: CSTQRGYQETQYF.

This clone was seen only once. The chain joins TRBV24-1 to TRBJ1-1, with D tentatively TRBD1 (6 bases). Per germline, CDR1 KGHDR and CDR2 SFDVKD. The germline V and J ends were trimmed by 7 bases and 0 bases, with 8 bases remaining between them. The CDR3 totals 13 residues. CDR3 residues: CATRGQLNTEAFF. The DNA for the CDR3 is TGTGCCACCAGAGGACAGTTGAACACTGAAGCTTTCTTT.

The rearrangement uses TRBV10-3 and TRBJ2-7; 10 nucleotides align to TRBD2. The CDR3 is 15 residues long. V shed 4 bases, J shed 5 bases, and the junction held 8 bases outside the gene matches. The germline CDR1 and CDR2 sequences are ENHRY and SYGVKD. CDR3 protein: CAISGNLAGAHEQYF. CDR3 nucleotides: TGTGCCATCAGTGGAAACCTAGCGGGAGCTCACGAGCAGTACTTC.